These 24 T cell receptor beta chains originate from one sample sequenced in a study of T cell changes during pregnancy in multiple sclerosis. Assay: immunoSEQ multiplex PCR; the TCRdb copy retains only in-frame clones and omits some. The sample lists 30,000 to 35,000 clones; roughly 90% were seen once. This specimen consisted of CD8+ T cells from peripheral blood mononuclear cells, obtained after pregnancy. These receptors came from a female donor with multiple sclerosis, enrolled in a pregnancy study.

The chain links TRBV10-1 to TRBJ2-5; 11 bases agree with TRBD2. This CDR3 spans 17 amino acids. V was pared by 6 bases and J by 4 bases, with 13 bases of the junction left unmatched. Germline V lookup: CDR1 WNHNN, CDR2 SYGVQD (reference sequence). In DNA form, the CDR3 reads TGCGCCAGCAGGTACGGACTAGCGGGTTCTAGGGTAGAGACCCAGTACTTC. This codes for CASRYGLAGSRVETQYF.

Of note for this clone: The junction differs from germline at one of its ends, possibly a read error. The chain is built from TRBV7-9 and TRBJ2-1, with 7 bases aligning to TRBD2. The CDR3 totals 15 residues. The germline gives CDR1 SEHNR, CDR2 FQNEAQ (reference sequence). CDR3 in amino acids: CASSPSGRSYNGQFF. CDR3 DNA: TGTGCCAGCAGCCCTAGCGGTAGGTCCTACAATGGGCAGTTCTTC.

This clone was observed once. The chain has TRBV5-1 and TRBJ1-2; 9 nucleotides line up with TRBD1. The CDR3 length is 18 residues. The V segment lost 3 bases and the J segment 7 bases; nucleotides outside the gene matches: 19. Germline assignment: CDR1 SGHRS and CDR2 YFSETQ. CDR3 nucleotide sequence: TGCGCCAGCAGCTCTGGGATTGGGACAGGGATGCTCGTGAGTGGCTACACCTTC. Its translation: CASSSGIGTGMLVSGYTF. Drawing the rest from reference TRBV5-1 and TRBJ1-2, the complete variable domain is KAGVTQTPRYLIKTRGQQVTLSCSPISGHRSVSWYQQTPGQGLQFLFEYFSETQRNKGNFPGRFSGRQFSNSRSEMNVSTLELGDSALYLCASSSGIGTGMLVSGYTFGSGTRLTVV.

The V call is TRBV7-2, the J call TRBJ2-7, with 7 bases that match TRBD2. Germline-derived CDR1 and CDR2 are SGHTA and FQGNSA. The CDR3 is 13 residues long. Unmatched junction bases numbered 2, after V lost 0 bases and J lost 6 bases. The CDR3 DNA sequence: TGTGCCAGCAGCTTAGCGGGGGGGGGCGAGCAGTACTTC. The encoded protein is CASSLAGGGEQYF. The full variable domain, rest sourced from reference TRBV7-2 and TRBJ2-7, is GAGVSQSPSNKVTEKGKDVELRCDPISGHTALYWYRQSLGQGLEFLIYFQGNSAPDKSGLPSDRFSAERTGGSVSTLTIQRTQQEDSAVYLCASSLAGGGEQYFGPGTRLTVT.

The chain has TRBV7-6 and TRBJ1-6, with a possible D match to TRBD1 (6 bases). This CDR3 spans 13 amino acids. CDR1 is SGHVS, CDR2 FNYEAQ, per germline. With 0 bases removed from V and 18 bases from J, the gap between germline ends came to 15 bases. The CDR3 loop reads CASSLAGGRGTHF. Here the CDR3 DNA reads TGTGCCAGCAGCTTAGCTGGCGGCAGGGGAACCCACTTT.

The gene calls are TRBV10-3 and TRBJ1-2; unclear D gene. The CDR3 runs 12 residues. Germline CDR1 reads ENHRY; CDR2 reads SYGVKD. Trimming left V 3 bases short and J 6 bases short, with 8 bases between. CDR3: CAISEGGNGYTF. DNA for the CDR3: TGTGCCATCAGTGAAGGAGGGAATGGCTACACCTTC.

The genes are TRBV27 and TRBJ1-6, with TRBD1 identical over 7 bases. Per the germline V gene, CDR1 is MNHEY and CDR2 is SMNVEV (reference sequence). The V and J ends lost 4 bases and 7 bases, in that order; junction bases with no gene match: 7. This CDR3 contains 15 residues. The CDR3 DNA reads as TGTGCCAGCAGTTCGGAGGGACAGTTAAATTCACCCCTCCACTTT. It codes for CASSSEGQLNSPLHF.

The rearrangement uses TRBV9 and TRBJ1-2, with 12 positions matching TRBD1. Germline CDR1 SGDLS, CDR2 YYNGEE. Trimming cost V 3 bases and J 7 bases; bases outside gene matches: 10. The CDR3 length is 16 residues. The CDR3 loop is CASSAPRDRGLFGYTF. Here the CDR3 DNA reads TGTGCCAGCAGCGCCCCCCGGGACAGGGGGCTTTTTGGCTACACCTTC. The variable domain in full, completed from reference TRBV9 and TRBJ1-2, reads DSGVTQTPKHLITATGQRVTLRCSPRSGDLSVYWYQQSLDQGLQFLIQYYNGEERAKGNILERFSAQQFPDLHSELNLSSLELGDSALYFCASSAPRDRGLFGYTFGSGTRLTVV.

This clone came up once. The chain uses TRBV5-6 and TRBJ1-2; D gene ambiguous. From germline, CDR1 is SGHDT and CDR2 YYEEEE. The CDR3 consists of 12 residues. V lost 4 bases and J 8 bases, leaving 12 bases between the germline ends. CDR3 in amino acids: CASSPRPPGYTF. The CDR3 DNA is TGTGCCAGCAGCCCCAGGCCTCCGGGCTACACCTTC. The complete variable domain, with remaining parts taken from reference TRBV5-6 and TRBJ1-2, reads DAGVTQSPTHLIKTRGQQVTLRCSPKSGHDTVSWYQQALGQGPQFIFQYYEEEERQRGNFPDRFSGHQFPNYSSELNVNALLLGDSALYLCASSPRPPGYTFGSGTRLTVV.

The chain recombines TRBV11-2 with TRBJ1-3; possible D gene TRBD1, 6 bases. The CDR3 is 18 residues long. The germline V gene has CDR1 SGHAT and CDR2 FQNNGV. V was trimmed by 2 bases and J by 4 bases, leaving 21 bases between them. In nucleotides, the CDR3 is TGTGCCAGCAGCTTAAACAGGGTTATTTGGTCCGCCGGAAACACCATATATTTT. Translating it yields CASSLNRVIWSAGNTIYF. Variable domain in full (rest from reference TRBV11-2 and TRBJ1-3): EAGVAQSPRYKIIEKRQSVAFWCNPISGHATLYWYQQILGQGPKLLIQFQNNGVVDDSQLPKDRFSAERLKGVDSTLKIQPAKLEDSAVYLCASSLNRVIWSAGNTIYFGEGSWLTVV.

This chain links TRBV5-5 with TRBJ2-3; 11 nucleotides agree with TRBD2. V lost 3 bases to trimming and J lost 3 bases; unmatched junction nucleotides: 3. Germline V CDR1 and CDR2: SGHKS, YYEKEE (reference sequence). This CDR3 is built from 15 residues. CDR3 protein: CASSSLAGGTDTQYF. The CDR3 DNA sequence: TGTGCCAGCAGCTCTTTAGCGGGGGGGACAGATACGCAGTATTTT.

The genes are TRBV6-4 and TRBJ2-7, with 10 bases matching TRBD2. V trimming: 3 bases; J trimming: 6 bases; junction bases outside the gene matches: 8. The CDR3 is made up of 15 amino acids. In germline, CDR1 is MRHNA, CDR2 SNTAGT. The CDR3 DNA follows: TGTGCCAGCAGTGAGAGCGGGGGGGGCTCTCGCGAGCAGTACTTC. Residues: CASSESGGGSREQYF.

In this sample, this clone turned up once. The rearrangement joins TRBV7-9 to TRBJ1-1; D may be TRBD1 (5 bases). V gave up 6 bases and J gave up 6 bases, with 14 bases separating them. Per germline, CDR1 SEHNR and CDR2 FQNEAQ (reference sequence). The CDR3 covers 13 residues. The CDR3 region has the DNA TGTGCCAGCAGGCCCAATGGGGCCGCTGAAGCTTTCTTT. The encoded protein is CASRPNGAAEAFF.

The chain combines TRBV11-2 with TRBJ2-7; perhaps TRBD1 as D (5 bases). Trimming shortened V by 3 bases and J by 2 bases, and 8 bases separated the two germline ends. CDR3 size: 13 residues. Germline assignment: CDR1 SGHAT and CDR2 FQNNGV. The CDR3 spells CASSFRATYEQYF. The CDR3 nucleotides are TGTGCCAGCAGCTTCAGGGCCACCTACGAGCAGTACTTC.

The J gene is TRBJ2-5, the V gene TRBV7-3, with D possibly being TRBD2 (7 bases). The germline gives CDR1 SGHTA, CDR2 FQGTGA. This CDR3 is built from 16 residues. Trimming cost V 3 bases and J 4 bases, with 18 bases left between them. The chain's CDR3 is CASSFSAGTNRETQYF. CDR3 DNA sequence: TGTGCCAGCAGCTTTTCAGCGGGGACAAACCGAGAGACCCAGTACTTC.

This chain links TRBV7-3 with TRBJ2-1, with 11 bases fitting TRBD2. Germline CDR1 SGHTA, CDR2 FQGTGA. With V trimmed by 5 bases and J by 7 bases, 7 bases remained unmatched. This CDR3 comprises 15 residues. DNA for the CDR3: TGTGCCAGCAGCCCCCGACTAGCGGGGACTAATGAGCAGTTCTTC. Protein product: CASSPRLAGTNEQFF. Full variable domain (outside the CDR3, taken from reference TRBV7-3 and TRBJ2-1): GAGVSQTPSNKVTEKGKYVELRCDPISGHTALYWYRQSLGQGPEFLIYFQGTGAADDSGLPNDRFFAVRPEGSVSTLKIQRTERGDSAVYLCASSPRLAGTNEQFFGPGTRLTVL.

This sequence joins TRBV7-4 and TRBJ1-4; D might be TRBD1 (6 bases). The CDR3 is 17 residues long. The V gene's germline CDR1 is SGHVT and CDR2 SQSDAQ. V lost 3 bases to trimming and J lost 3 bases, with 17 bases between them. CDR3 region: CASSLNYRVRPNEKLFF. The CDR3 DNA reads TGTGCCAGCAGCTTGAACTACAGGGTGCGGCCTAATGAAAAACTGTTTTTT.

This clone showed up many times. The chain employs TRBV6-1 and TRBJ1-2; 8 bases align to TRBD1. CDR1 and CDR2 from the germline V gene are MNHNS and SASEGT. Trimming removed 0 bases from V and 1 base from J; junction bases left unmatched: 7. This CDR3 spans 17 amino acids. For the CDR3, the DNA is TGTGCCAGCAGTGAAGCCCCGGACAGGGCCTTTAACTATGGCTACACCTTC. As protein: CASSEAPDRAFNYGYTF.

V usage is TRBV7-6 and J usage is TRBJ2-7; TRBD1 might be the D (6 bases). CDR3 length equals 15 residues. Germline V lookup: CDR1 SGHVS, CDR2 FNYEAQ. Trimming took off 1 base at V and 2 bases at J, with 12 bases between the two ends. The CDR3: CASSLGPGETYEQYF. The CDR3 DNA is TGTGCCAGCAGCTTAGGGCCAGGGGAAACCTACGAGCAGTACTTC.

J is TRBJ2-5 and V is TRBV11-2; 8 bases line up with TRBD2. J gave up 5 bases and V 4 bases, and 6 bases lay outside the gene matches. CDR1 SGHAT and CDR2 FQNNGV come from the germline V gene. CDR3 length: 14 residues. CDR3: CASSSGGARETQYF. The CDR3 DNA reads as TGTGCCAGCAGCTCCGGGGGGGCCCGGGAGACCCAGTACTTC. The complete variable domain, with remaining parts taken from reference TRBV11-2 and TRBJ2-5, reads EAGVAQSPRYKIIEKRQSVAFWCNPISGHATLYWYQQILGQGPKLLIQFQNNGVVDDSQLPKDRFSAERLKGVDSTLKIQPAKLEDSAVYLCASSSGGARETQYFGPGTRLLVL.

The V and J genes are TRBV4-1 and TRBJ1-1; weak D call: TRBD1 (6 bases). The CDR3 runs 13 residues. Trimming left V 4 bases short and J 1 base short, with 7 bases between. Germline V gene lookup returns CDR1 MGHRA and CDR2 YSYEKL. Here the CDR3 reads CASSLRGNTEAFF. The CDR3, as DNA: TGCGCCAGCAGCCTCAGGGGGAACACTGAAGCTTTCTTT.

The J gene is TRBJ2-7, the V gene TRBV29-1; maybe TRBD1 (5 bases). Germline CDR1 reads SQVTM; CDR2 reads ANQGSEA. The CDR3 totals 13 residues. The V gene lost 4 bases and the J gene lost 0 bases, with 10 bases spanning the gap. Written as DNA, the CDR3 is TGCAGCGTTGCGGACAAATTCTCCTACGAGCAGTACTTC. Translating it yields CSVADKFSYEQYF.

The chain recombines TRBV19 with TRBJ1-1, with 7 bases that match TRBD1. Trimming took 1 base from V and 6 from J; bases not matched to a gene: 8. Germline V CDR1 and CDR2: LNHDA, SQIVND (reference sequence). This CDR3 contains 15 residues. In DNA, the CDR3 is TGTGCCAGTAGTATAGTGACAGGGAGTCGGGCTGAAGCTTTCTTT. It encodes CASSIVTGSRAEAFF.

This chain connects TRBV5-4 to TRBJ1-1; 7 nucleotides line up with TRBD1. There are 15 residues in the CDR3. V trimming: 3 bases; J trimming: 2 bases; junction bases outside the gene matches: 7. The germline gives CDR1 SGHNT, CDR2 YYREEE (reference sequence). Here the CDR3 reads CASSSPGGINTEAFF. In DNA form, the CDR3 reads TGTGCCAGCAGCTCCCCAGGGGGTATTAACACTGAAGCTTTCTTT.